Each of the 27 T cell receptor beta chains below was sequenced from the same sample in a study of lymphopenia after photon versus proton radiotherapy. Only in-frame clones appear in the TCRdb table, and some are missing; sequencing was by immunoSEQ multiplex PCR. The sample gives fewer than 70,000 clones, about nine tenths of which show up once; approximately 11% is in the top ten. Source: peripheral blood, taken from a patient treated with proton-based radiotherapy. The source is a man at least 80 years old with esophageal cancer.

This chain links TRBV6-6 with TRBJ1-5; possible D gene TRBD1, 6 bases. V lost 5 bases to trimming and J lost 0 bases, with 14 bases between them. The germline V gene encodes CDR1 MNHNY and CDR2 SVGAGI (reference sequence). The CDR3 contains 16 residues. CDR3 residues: CASSPRGGNSNQPQHF. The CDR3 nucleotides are TGTGCCAGCAGTCCCAGAGGGGGGAATAGCAATCAGCCCCAGCATTTT.

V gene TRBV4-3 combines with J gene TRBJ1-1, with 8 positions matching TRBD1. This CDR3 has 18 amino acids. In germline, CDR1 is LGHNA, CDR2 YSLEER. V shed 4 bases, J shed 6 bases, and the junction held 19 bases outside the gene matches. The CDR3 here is CASSRIWDRSFGISEAFF. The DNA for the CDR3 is TGCGCCAGCAGCCGCATCTGGGACAGGTCTTTCGGGATATCTGAAGCTTTCTTT.

CDR3 sequence (DNA): TGTGCCAGCTCACCCCTCGGGACAGGGGAAGGCTACACCTTC. Amino acids: CASSPLGTGEGYTF. The chain employs TRBV18 and TRBJ1-2; 10 positions match TRBD1. Germline CDR1 KGHSH, CDR2 LQKENI. V was pared by 3 bases and J by 8 bases, with 6 bases of the junction left unmatched. This CDR3 has 14 amino acids.

The CDR3, as DNA: TGTGCCAGCAGTTTATACAGGGGATCTGGAAACACCATATATTTT. It specifies CASSLYRGSGNTIYF. The chain combines TRBV27 with TRBJ1-3; TRBD1 aligns across 7 bases. The V segment lost 1 base and the J segment 1 base; nucleotides outside the gene matches: 1. This CDR3 comprises 15 residues. In germline, CDR1 is MNHEY, CDR2 SMNVEV (reference sequence).

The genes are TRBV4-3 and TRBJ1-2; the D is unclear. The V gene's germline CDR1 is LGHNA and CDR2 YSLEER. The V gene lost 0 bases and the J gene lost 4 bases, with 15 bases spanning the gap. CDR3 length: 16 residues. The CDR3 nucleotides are TGCGCCAGCAGCCAAGATAGTAGAGGAAACCCCTATGGCTACACCTTC. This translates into CASSQDSRGNPYGYTF.

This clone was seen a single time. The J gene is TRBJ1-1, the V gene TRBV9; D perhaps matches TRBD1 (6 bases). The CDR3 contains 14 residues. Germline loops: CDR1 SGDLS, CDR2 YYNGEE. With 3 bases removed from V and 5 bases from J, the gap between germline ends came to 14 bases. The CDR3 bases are TGTGCCAGCAGCGCGAACCCAGGGGTTACTGAAGCTTTCTTT. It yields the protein CASSANPGVTEAFF. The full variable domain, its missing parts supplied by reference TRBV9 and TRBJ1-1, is DSGVTQTPKHLITATGQRVTLRCSPRSGDLSVYWYQQSLDQGLQFLIQYYNGEERAKGNILERFSAQQFPDLHSELNLSSLELGDSALYFCASSANPGVTEAFFGQGTRLTVV.

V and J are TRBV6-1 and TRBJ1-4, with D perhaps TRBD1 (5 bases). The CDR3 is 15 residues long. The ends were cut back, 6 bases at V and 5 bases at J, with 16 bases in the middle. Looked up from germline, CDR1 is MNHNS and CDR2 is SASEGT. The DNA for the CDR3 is TGTGCCAGCAGCTCCCAGTCGGGGGGAAATGAAAAACTGTTTTTT. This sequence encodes CASSSQSGGNEKLFF.

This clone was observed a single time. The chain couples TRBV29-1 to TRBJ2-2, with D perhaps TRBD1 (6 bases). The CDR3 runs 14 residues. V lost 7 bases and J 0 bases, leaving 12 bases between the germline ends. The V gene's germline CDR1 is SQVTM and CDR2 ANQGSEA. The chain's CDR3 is CSAVGQSNTGELFF. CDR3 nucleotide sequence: TGCAGCGCCGTTGGACAGTCGAACACCGGGGAGCTGTTTTTT.

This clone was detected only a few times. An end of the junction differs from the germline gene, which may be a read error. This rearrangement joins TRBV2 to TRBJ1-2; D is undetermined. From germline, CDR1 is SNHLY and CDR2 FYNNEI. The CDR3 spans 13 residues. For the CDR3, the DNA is TGTGCCAGCAGGGAAGACGGTAACTATGGCTACACCTTC. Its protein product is CASREDGNYGYTF.

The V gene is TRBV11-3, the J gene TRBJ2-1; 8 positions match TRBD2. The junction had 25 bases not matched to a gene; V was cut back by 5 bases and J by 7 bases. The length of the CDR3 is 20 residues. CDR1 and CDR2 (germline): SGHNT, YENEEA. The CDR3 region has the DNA TGTGCCAGCAGCCCGAGGGGGGCAGGGTTAGGGCGGGAGGCGAGGAATGAGCAGTTCTTC. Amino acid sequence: CASSPRGAGLGREARNEQFF.

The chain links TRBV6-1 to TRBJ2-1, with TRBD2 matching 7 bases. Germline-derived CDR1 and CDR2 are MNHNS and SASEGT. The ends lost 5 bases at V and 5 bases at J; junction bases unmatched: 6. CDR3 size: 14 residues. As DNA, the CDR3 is TGTGCCAGCAGTCGAGGACTAGAAAACAATGAGCAGTTCTTC. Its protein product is CASSRGLENNEQFF.

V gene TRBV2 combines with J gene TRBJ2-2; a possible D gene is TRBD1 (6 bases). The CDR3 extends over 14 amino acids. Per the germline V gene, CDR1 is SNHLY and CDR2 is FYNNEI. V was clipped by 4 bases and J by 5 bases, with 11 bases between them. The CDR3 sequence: CASSAGHRTGELFF. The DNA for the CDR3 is TGTGCCAGCAGTGCGGGACATCGAACCGGGGAGCTGTTTTTT.

Here the CDR3 DNA reads TGTGCTAGTGGTTTGGCCTACTACGAGCAGTACTTC. It yields the protein CASGLAYYEQYF. The rearrangement uses TRBV12-5 and TRBJ2-7; D call uncertain. This CDR3 has 12 residues. Germline assignment: CDR1 LGHNT and CDR2 FRNRAP. Deletions cut 1 base from V and 3 bases from J, with 4 bases between.

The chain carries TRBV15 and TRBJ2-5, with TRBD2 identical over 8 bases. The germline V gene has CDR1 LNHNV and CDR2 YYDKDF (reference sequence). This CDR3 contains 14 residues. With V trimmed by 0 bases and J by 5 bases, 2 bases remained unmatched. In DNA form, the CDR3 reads TGTGCCACCAGCAGAGATCCTAGCGGGGAGACCCAGTACTTC. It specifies CATSRDPSGETQYF. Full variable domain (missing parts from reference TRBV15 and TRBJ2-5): DAMVIQNPRYQVTQFGKPVTLSCSQTLNHNVMYWYQQKSSQAPKLLFHYYDKDFNNEADTPDNFQSRRPNTSFCFLDIRSPGLGDTAMYLCATSRDPSGETQYFGPGTRLLVL.

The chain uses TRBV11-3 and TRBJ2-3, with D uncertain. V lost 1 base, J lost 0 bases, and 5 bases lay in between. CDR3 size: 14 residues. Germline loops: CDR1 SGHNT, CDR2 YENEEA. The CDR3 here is CASSLGHSTDTQYF. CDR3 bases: TGTGCCAGCAGCTTAGGACACAGCACAGATACGCAGTATTTT.

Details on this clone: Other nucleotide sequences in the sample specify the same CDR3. The CDR3 protein is CASSEGPAYEQYF. The CDR3 coding sequence is TGTGCCAGCAGTGAAGGCCCAGCCTACGAGCAGTACTTC. This chain links TRBV2 with TRBJ2-7; no clear D gene. Trimming took off 1 base at V and 2 bases at J, with 6 bases between the two ends. The V gene's germline CDR1 is SNHLY and CDR2 FYNNEI. This CDR3 region has 13 residues.

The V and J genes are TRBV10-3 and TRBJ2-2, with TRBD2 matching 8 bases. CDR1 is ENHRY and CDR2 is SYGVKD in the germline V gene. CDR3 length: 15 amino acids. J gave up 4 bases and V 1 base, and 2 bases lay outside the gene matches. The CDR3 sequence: CAISEWSGSTGELFF. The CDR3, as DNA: TGTGCCATCAGTGAGTGGAGCGGGAGCACCGGGGAGCTGTTTTTT.

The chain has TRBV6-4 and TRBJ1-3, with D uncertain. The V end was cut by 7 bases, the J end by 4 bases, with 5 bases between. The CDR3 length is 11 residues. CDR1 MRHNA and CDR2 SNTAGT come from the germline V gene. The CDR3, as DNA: TGTGCCAGCAATCGCGGAAACACCATATATTTT. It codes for CASNRGNTIYF.

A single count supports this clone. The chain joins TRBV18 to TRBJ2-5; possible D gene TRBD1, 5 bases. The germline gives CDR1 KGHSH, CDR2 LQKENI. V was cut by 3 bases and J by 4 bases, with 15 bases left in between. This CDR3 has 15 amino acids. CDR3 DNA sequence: TGTGCCAGCTCACCGGGTGGGGCCCGGTTAGAGACCCAGTACTTC. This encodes CASSPGGARLETQYF. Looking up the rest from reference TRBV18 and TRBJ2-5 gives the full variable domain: NAGVMQNPRHLVRRRGQEARLRCSPMKGHSHVYWYRQLPEEGLKFMVYLQKENIIDESGMPKERFSAEFPKEGPSILRIQQVVRGDSAAYFCASSPGGARLETQYFGPGTRLLVL.

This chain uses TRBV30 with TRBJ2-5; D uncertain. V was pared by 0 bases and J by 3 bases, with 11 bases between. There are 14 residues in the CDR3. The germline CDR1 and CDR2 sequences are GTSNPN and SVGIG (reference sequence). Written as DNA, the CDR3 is TGTGCCTGGAGTGTGTTCACAGCAAAAGAGACCCAGTACTTC. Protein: CAWSVFTAKETQYF.

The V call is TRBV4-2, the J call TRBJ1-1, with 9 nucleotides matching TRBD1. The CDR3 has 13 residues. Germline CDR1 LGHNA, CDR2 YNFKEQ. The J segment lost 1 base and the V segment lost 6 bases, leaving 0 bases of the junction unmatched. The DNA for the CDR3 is TGTGCCAGCAGGGGACAGGGGAACACTGAAGCTTTCTTT. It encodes CASRGQGNTEAFF.

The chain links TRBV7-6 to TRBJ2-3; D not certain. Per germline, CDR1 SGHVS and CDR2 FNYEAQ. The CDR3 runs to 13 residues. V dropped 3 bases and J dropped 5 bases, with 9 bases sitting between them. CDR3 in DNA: TGTGCCAGCAGCTTCTCGCGGCGAGATACGCAGTATTTT. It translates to CASSFSRRDTQYF.

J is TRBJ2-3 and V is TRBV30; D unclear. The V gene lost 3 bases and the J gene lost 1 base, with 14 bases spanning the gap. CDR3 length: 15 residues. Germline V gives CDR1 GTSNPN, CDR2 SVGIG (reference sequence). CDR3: CAWSSGRLRTDTQYF. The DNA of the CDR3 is TGTGCCTGGAGCTCCGGCAGGCTCCGCACAGATACGCAGTATTTT.

The CDR3 DNA follows: TGTGCCAGTAGGGACAGAACTAACACCGGGGAGCTGTTTTTT. Encoded protein: CASRDRTNTGELFF. The rearrangement links TRBV19 to TRBJ2-2, with a tentative D call TRBD1 (6 bases). This CDR3 is 14 amino acids long. V was trimmed by 6 bases and J by 2 bases, leaving 10 bases between them. Germline assignment: CDR1 LNHDA and CDR2 SQIVND (reference sequence).

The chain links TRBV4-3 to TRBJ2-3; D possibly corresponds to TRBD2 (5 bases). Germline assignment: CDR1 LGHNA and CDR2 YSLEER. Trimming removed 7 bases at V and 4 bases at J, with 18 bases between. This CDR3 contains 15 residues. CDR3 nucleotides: TGCGCCAGCAATCTAGGGAGAGGGCGGCCAGATACGCAGTATTTT. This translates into CASNLGRGRPDTQYF.

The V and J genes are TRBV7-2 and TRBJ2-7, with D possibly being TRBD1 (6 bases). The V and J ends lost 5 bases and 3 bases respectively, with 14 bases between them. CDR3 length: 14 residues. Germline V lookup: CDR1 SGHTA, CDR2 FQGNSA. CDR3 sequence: CASSKNRVGYEQYF. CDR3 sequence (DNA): TGTGCCAGCAGCAAAAACAGGGTGGGCTACGAGCAGTACTTC.

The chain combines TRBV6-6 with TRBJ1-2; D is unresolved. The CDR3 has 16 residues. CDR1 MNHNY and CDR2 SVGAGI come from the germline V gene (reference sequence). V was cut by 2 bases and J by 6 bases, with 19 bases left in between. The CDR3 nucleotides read TGTGCCAGCAGTTACCCGCCAGGTATTTTTATGGATGGCTACACCTTC. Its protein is CASSYPPGIFMDGYTF.